Presented here are 26 T cell receptor beta chains from one specimen sequenced in a study of Graves' ophthalmopathy and Graves' hyperthyroidism. Using RNA transcripts, the TCR beta CDR3 regions were amplified. HTBI primers served in a first-round RT-PCR, which a second-round multiplex PCR followed. One entry per CDR3 protein results from TCRdb running MiXCR on the multiplex PCR reads. The sample has over a million distinct CDR3 sequences; 35% to 40% are singletons. The sequencing input was peripheral blood or thyroid tissue (not recorded which). Receptor source: an adult man with Graves' hyperthyroidism.

This clonotype was counted many times. This chain uses TRBV9 with TRBJ2-7; D unresolved. V was clipped by 3 bases and J by 2 bases, with 9 bases between them. CDR1 SGDLS and CDR2 YYNGEE come from the germline V gene. This CDR3 region has 13 residues. The CDR3 coding sequence is TGTGCCAGCAGCGGGACGAGCCCCTACGAGCAGTACTTC. It is translated as CASSGTSPYEQYF.

The chain is built from TRBV29-1 and TRBJ1-2; 7 positions match TRBD1. Germline V CDR1 and CDR2: SQVTM, ANQGSEA. The trim removed 8 bases at V and 7 bases at J, leaving 13 bases unmatched. This CDR3 has 13 residues. The CDR3 nucleotides are TGCAGCTTAGTACGACAGGGCTTAGGTGGCTACACCTTC. This codes for CSLVRQGLGGYTF.

The rearrangement links TRBV13 to TRBJ1-1; TRBD1 matches 10 bases. Germline V gene lookup returns CDR1 PRHDT and CDR2 FYEKMQ (reference sequence). The CDR3 extends over 15 amino acids. The V segment lost 4 bases and the J segment 6 bases; nucleotides outside the gene matches: 8. The CDR3 spells CASSSPGQGWPEAFF. Here the CDR3 DNA reads TGTGCCAGCAGCTCTCCGGGACAGGGGTGGCCTGAAGCTTTCTTT.

This clonotype was seen more than once but under ten times. CDR3 sequence reads: CASRTGYSPGELFF. CDR3 nucleotide sequence: TGTGCCAGTAGGACAGGGTATTCTCCCGGGGAGCTGTTTTTT. This rearrangement joins TRBV19 to TRBJ2-2, with 7 bases lining up with TRBD1. The CDR3 extends over 14 amino acids. Germline assignment: CDR1 LNHDA and CDR2 SQIVND (reference sequence). The ends lost 6 bases at V and 6 bases at J; junction bases unmatched: 7.

The chain uses TRBV6-1 and TRBJ1-1, with TRBD1 as a possible D gene (6 bases). V lost 7 bases to trimming and J lost 3 bases, with 21 bases between them. The CDR3 has 16 residues. Germline V gene data show CDR1 as MNHNS and CDR2 as SASEGT. The CDR3 reads CASIPAQGRKDTEAFF. DNA of the CDR3: TGTGCCAGCATCCCTGCGCAGGGGCGGAAGGACACTGAAGCTTTCTTT.

The chain is built from TRBV7-2 and TRBJ2-7; D is unresolved. Trimming pared 5 bases from V and 1 base from J, leaving 9 bases between. Germline V gene sequence: CDR1 SGHTA, CDR2 FQGNSA. The CDR3 extends over 13 amino acids. The CDR3 DNA reads as TGTGCCAGCAGCACAGACCATTCCTACGAGCAGTACTTC. Encoded protein: CASSTDHSYEQYF.

This chain links TRBV19 with TRBJ1-2, with 7 bases matching TRBD1. Trimming removed 5 bases from V and 2 bases from J; junction bases left unmatched: 8. CDR1 and CDR2 (germline): LNHDA, SQIVND (reference sequence). This CDR3 has 15 residues. The CDR3 bases are TGTGCCAGTAGTGCCCGACAGGGTGCGAACTATGGCTACACCTTC. Amino acid sequence: CASSARQGANYGYTF.

J is TRBJ2-5 and V is TRBV5-6; 9 bases match TRBD1. The CDR3 runs 15 residues. Germline V gene data show CDR1 as SGHDT and CDR2 as YYEEEE. Unmatched junction bases numbered 9, after V lost 4 bases and J lost 5 bases. In nucleotides, the CDR3 is TGTGCCAGCAGCCCCCTAGGACAGGGGTTGGAGACCCAGTACTTC. Translation: CASSPLGQGLETQYF.

This clonotype came up a few times. The chain combines TRBV10-2 with TRBJ1-3, with D hard to call. V gave up 0 bases and J gave up 0 bases, with 6 bases separating them. In germline, CDR1 is WSHSY, CDR2 SAAADI. The CDR3 spans 15 residues. The CDR3 loop is CASSESGISGNTIYF. CDR3 bases: TGCGCCAGCAGTGAGTCGGGCATCTCTGGAAACACCATATATTTT.

Many counts were recorded for this clonotype. The chain is built from TRBV7-9 and TRBJ2-7, with D unclear. Germline lookup yields CDR1 SEHNR and CDR2 FQNEAQ (reference sequence). This CDR3 is 15 amino acids long. V lost 4 bases, J lost 2 bases, and 15 bases lay in between. The CDR3 sequence is CASSSLDRGAYEQYF. CDR3 nucleotides: TGTGCCAGCAGCTCACTCGACCGAGGAGCCTACGAGCAGTACTTC.

The CDR3: CASSHGGALSSYEQYF. In nucleotides, the CDR3 is TGTGCCAGCAGCCATGGAGGCGCTTTATCCTCCTACGAGCAGTACTTC. This chain joins TRBV9 and TRBJ2-7; D may be TRBD2 (5 bases). There are 16 residues in the CDR3. The germline gives CDR1 SGDLS, CDR2 YYNGEE. V was shortened by 4 bases and J by 0 bases, with 17 bases between the two germline ends.

This chain joins TRBV10-3 and TRBJ2-7; 10 bases line up with TRBD1. V lost 5 bases to trimming and J lost 2 bases; unmatched junction nucleotides: 6. Germline CDR1 is ENHRY and CDR2 is SYGVKD. The CDR3 runs 15 residues. The CDR3 DNA is TGTGCCATCAGTTACCCGGGACAGGGGACCTACGAGCAGTACTTC. Encoded protein: CAISYPGQGTYEQYF.

This clonotype was found many times. The chain carries TRBV5-1 and TRBJ2-5; D call uncertain. The V gene's germline CDR1 is SGHRS and CDR2 YFSETQ. V shed 3 bases and J shed 5 bases, with 11 bases lying between them. This CDR3 has 13 residues. The chain's CDR3 is CASSSQQMETQYF. As DNA, the CDR3 is TGCGCCAGCAGCTCACAGCAGATGGAGACCCAGTACTTC.

A note on this clonotype: This may arise from a read error, as a much more abundant clone is one base away. The chain carries TRBV2 and TRBJ2-7; 9 bases are shared with TRBD1. The junction had 8 bases not matched to a gene; V was cut back by 6 bases and J by 8 bases. The CDR3 has 13 amino acids. CDR1 is SNHLY and CDR2 is FYNNEI in the germline V gene. The CDR3: CASSEDRGNKQYF. The CDR3 region has the DNA TGTGCCAGCAGCGAGGACAGGGGAAACAAGCAGTACTTC. The full variable domain, its missing parts supplied by reference TRBV2 and TRBJ2-7, is EPEVTQTPSHQVTQMGQEVILRCVPISNHLYFYWYRQILGQKVEFLVSFYNNEISEKSEIFDDQFSVERPDGSNFTLKIRSTKLEDSAMYFCASSEDRGNKQYFGPGTRLTVT.

In its sample, this clonotype was seen a few times. This chain connects TRBV7-9 to TRBJ2-5; no firm D call. With 1 base removed from V and 7 bases from J, the gap between germline ends came to 10 bases. CDR1 is SEHNR and CDR2 is FQNEAQ in the germline V gene (reference sequence). The CDR3 totals 13 residues. The CDR3 bases are TGTGCCAGCAGCTTAGATCCGAGTTGGACCCAGTACTTC. Protein product: CASSLDPSWTQYF.

This clonotype was found many times. The rearrangement links TRBV25-1 to TRBJ2-3, with no clear D. Germline loops: CDR1 MGHDK, CDR2 SYGVNS. This CDR3 has 14 residues. With 3 bases removed from V and 6 bases from J, the gap between germline ends came to 13 bases. The CDR3 DNA reads TGTGCCAGCAGTGATTCCCCCCCCTCCGATACGCAGTATTTT. Its translation is CASSDSPPSDTQYF. Based on the CDR3 plus reference TRBV25-1 and TRBJ2-3, the full variable domain is EADIYQTPRYLVIGTGKKITLECSQTMGHDKMYWYQQDPGMELHLIHYSYGVNSTEKGDLSSESTVSRIRTEHFPLTLESARPSHTSQYLCASSDSPPSDTQYFGPGTRLTVL.

The V call is TRBV9, the J call TRBJ1-3, with no clear D. V lost 0 bases, J lost 0 bases, and 7 bases lay in between. Germline V gene lookup returns CDR1 SGDLS and CDR2 YYNGEE. This CDR3 is built from 15 residues. The CDR3 is CASSVDHSSGNTIYF. The CDR3 DNA sequence: TGTGCCAGCAGCGTAGATCACAGCTCTGGAAACACCATATATTTT.

This clonotype was counted many times. The rearrangement joins TRBV7-2 to TRBJ1-6; no reliable D call. The CDR3 length is 12 residues. The V gene's germline CDR1 is SGHTA and CDR2 FQGNSA. The V end lost 2 bases, the J end lost 12 bases, and 8 bases lay between the germline ends. The DNA for the CDR3 is TGTGCCAGCAGCTTATCCGGGGAACCCCTCCACTTT. It translates to CASSLSGEPLHF.

The table lists this clonotype with a few counts. The chain recombines TRBV20-1 with TRBJ1-5; the D gene is possibly TRBD1 (6 bases). Per the germline V gene, CDR1 is DFQATT and CDR2 is SNEGSKA (reference sequence). The CDR3 is 14 amino acids. V lost 0 bases and J lost 7, with 13 bases in between. The DNA for the CDR3 is TGCAGTGCTAGAGATCCCGGGGGCAGGCAGCCCCAGCATTTT. Translating it yields CSARDPGGRQPQHF.

A few counts support this clonotype. The chain employs TRBV5-4 and TRBJ2-2; TRBD2 aligns across 7 bases. The CDR3 runs 14 residues. Germline trimming cut 4 bases from V and 8 bases from J; bases unmatched to any gene: 8. Germline V gives CDR1 SGHNT, CDR2 YYREEE (reference sequence). CDR3 sequence (DNA): TGTGCCAGCAGCATCCCCCTAGCGGCGGGGGAGCTGTTTTTT. Protein sequence: CASSIPLAAGELFF.

The chain employs TRBV12-3 or TRBV12-4 and TRBJ2-6; D gene ambiguous. This CDR3 is 9 amino acids long. Trimming stripped 6 bases from V and 15 bases from J, with 6 bases between. CDR3 sequence reads: CASRGSLTF. In nucleotides, the CDR3 is TGTGCCAGCAGGGGTAGCCTGACTTTC.

This clonotype was counted ten times or more. The chain employs TRBV2 and TRBJ2-7; D unresolved. This CDR3 spans 14 amino acids. The V gene lost 4 bases and the J gene lost 3 bases, with 13 bases spanning the gap. Germline lookup yields CDR1 SNHLY and CDR2 FYNNEI. The CDR3 here is CASSGFELGYEQYF. The CDR3, as DNA: TGTGCCAGCAGTGGCTTCGAGCTTGGCTACGAGCAGTACTTC.

This clonotype was counted a few times. The chain recombines TRBV7-9 with TRBJ1-3; D is ambiguous. V gave up 5 bases and J gave up 3 bases, with 2 bases separating them. The CDR3 length is 11 residues. Germline lookup yields CDR1 SEHNR and CDR2 FQNEAQ (reference sequence). The CDR3 nucleotides read TGTGCCAGCAGCAATGGAAACACCATATATTTT. Protein product: CASSNGNTIYF.

Ten or more counts support this clonotype. This sequence joins TRBV7-2 and TRBJ2-2, with D possibly being TRBD1 (5 bases). Germline assignment: CDR1 SGHTA and CDR2 FQGNSA. This CDR3 contains 15 residues. The V end was cut by 1 base, the J end by 5 bases, with 11 bases between. This chain's CDR3 is CASSLVHQGTGELFF. The CDR3 DNA reads TGTGCCAGCAGCTTAGTTCATCAGGGTACCGGGGAGCTGTTTTTT.

DNA for the CDR3: TGTGCCATCACCTCAGGGGGCTCTGGGGCCAACGTCCTGACTTTC. Residues: CAITSGGSGANVLTF. The chain employs TRBV10-3 and TRBJ2-6; 7 positions match TRBD1. CDR3 size: 15 residues. Unmatched junction bases numbered 3, after V lost 7 bases and J lost 0 bases. Looked up from germline, CDR1 is ENHRY and CDR2 is SYGVKD.

This clonotype was seen repeatedly, ten times or more. This chain uses TRBV20-1 with TRBJ2-5; the match to TRBD2 covers 13 bases. V shed 6 bases, J shed 4 bases, and the junction held 5 bases outside the gene matches. Germline loops: CDR1 DFQATT, CDR2 SNEGSKA (reference sequence). The CDR3 length is 14 residues. CDR3 bases: TGCAGTGCGGCACTAGCGGGGGGGGGAGAGACCCAGTACTTC. Its protein product is CSAALAGGGETQYF.